Each of the 22 T cell receptor beta chains below was sequenced from the same sample in a study of technical replicates of blood from several donors. TCRdb's copy holds only in-frame clones and misses some; the assay was immunoSEQ multiplex PCR. The sample contains 75,000 to 100,000 clones, roughly 96% of which appear only once. Sequencing used T cells isolated from PBMCs. These TCRs come from a human donor in good health.

This sequence joins TRBV6-5 and TRBJ1-4; the D is unclear. The CDR3 spans 12 residues. V was pared by 5 bases and J by 6 bases, with 7 bases between. Germline values: CDR1 MNHEY, CDR2 SVGAGI. CDR3 DNA: TGTGCCAGCAGTACTCTCGATGAAAAACTGTTTTTT. It yields the protein CASSTLDEKLFF.

CDR3 loop: CASSLVSEQYF. DNA of the CDR3: TGTGCCAGCAGCTTGGTATCCGAGCAGTACTTC. V usage is TRBV5-5 and J usage is TRBJ2-7, with no clear D. Germline V gene sequence: CDR1 SGHKS, CDR2 YYEKEE (reference sequence). The CDR3 runs to 11 residues. Trimming stripped 0 bases from V and 6 bases from J, with 4 bases between.

J is TRBJ1-4 and V is TRBV19, with 10 bases identical to TRBD1. The germline V gene has CDR1 LNHDA and CDR2 SQIVND (reference sequence). This CDR3 region has 14 residues. V lost 7 bases and J lost 6; bases outside the gene matches: 5. CDR3 in DNA: TGTGCCAGTACCTCCGGGACAGGGGATGAAAAACTGTTTTTT. It is translated as CASTSGTGDEKLFF.

The chain uses TRBV12-5 and TRBJ2-2; TRBD1 aligns across 8 bases. Germline CDR1 LGHNT, CDR2 FRNRAP. The ends lost 5 bases at V and 3 bases at J; junction bases unmatched: 20. CDR3 size: 20 residues. The CDR3 region is CASGLQRQGLIQSYTGELFF. In DNA form, the CDR3 reads TGTGCTAGTGGTCTTCAACGACAGGGGTTAATTCAAAGTTACACCGGGGAGCTGTTTTTT. Complete variable domain (other parts from reference TRBV12-5 and TRBJ2-2): DARVTQTPRHKVTEMGQEVTMRCQPILGHNTVFWYRQTMMQGLELLAYFRNRAPLDDSGMPKDRFSAEMPDATLATLKIQPSEPRDSAVYFCASGLQRQGLIQSYTGELFFGEGSRLTVL.

V gene TRBV5-8 combines with J gene TRBJ2-7; 8 nucleotides agree with TRBD1. V was pared by 8 bases and J by 5 bases, with 18 bases of the junction left unmatched. The germline V gene has CDR1 SGHTS and CDR2 YDEGEE. This CDR3 has 16 amino acids. CDR3 region: CARGPPTGALTNEQYF. The CDR3 nucleotides are TGTGCCAGAGGGCCCCCGACAGGGGCTCTTACTAACGAGCAGTACTTC.

The chain carries TRBV29-1 and TRBJ1-4, with TRBD1 matching 9 bases. The CDR3 loop spans 15 amino acids. Germline V CDR1 and CDR2: SQVTM, ANQGSEA. V lost 4 bases and J lost 5; bases outside the gene matches: 8. The CDR3 DNA reads as TGCAGCGTTGTAGACTCGGGACAGGGAAATGAAAAACTGTTTTTT. The encoded protein is CSVVDSGQGNEKLFF. The full variable domain, its missing parts supplied by reference TRBV29-1 and TRBJ1-4, is SAVISQKPSRDICQRGTSLTIQCQVDSQVTMMFWYRQQPGQSLTLIATANQGSEATYESGFVIDKFPISRPNLTFSTLTVSNMSPEDSSIYLCSVVDSGQGNEKLFFGSGTQLSVL.

The J gene is TRBJ2-1, the V gene TRBV2; TRBD1 is a possible D gene (6 bases). Trimming removed 7 bases from V and 4 bases from J, with 20 bases in between. Germline lookup yields CDR1 SNHLY and CDR2 FYNNEI. This CDR3 region has 16 residues. The CDR3 loop reads CASTNLRDRIYNEQFF. The CDR3 DNA is TGTGCCAGCACTAACCTGCGAGACAGGATATACAATGAGCAGTTCTTC.

The gene calls are TRBV27 and TRBJ2-3; 7 bases map to TRBD2. Germline CDR1 is MNHEY and CDR2 is SMNVEV (reference sequence). This CDR3 has 13 amino acids. Germline trimming cut 5 bases from V and 3 bases from J; bases unmatched to any gene: 2. The CDR3 DNA follows: TGTGCCAGCAGTCAGGGACTAACAGATACGCAGTATTTT. It is translated as CASSQGLTDTQYF.

The chain recombines TRBV30 with TRBJ2-3; 7 nucleotides agree with TRBD2. The germline V gene encodes CDR1 GTSNPN and CDR2 SVGIG (reference sequence). This CDR3 spans 14 amino acids. V lost 3 bases to trimming and J lost 2 bases; unmatched junction nucleotides: 5. The CDR3 is CAWSNGRNTDTQYF. In nucleotides, the CDR3 is TGTGCCTGGAGCAACGGGAGGAACACAGATACGCAGTATTTT.

This clone was seen once. V usage is TRBV27 and J usage is TRBJ2-3, with 15 bases fitting TRBD2. The CDR3 totals 14 residues. CDR1 is MNHEY and CDR2 is SMNVEV in the germline V gene (reference sequence). Unmatched junction bases numbered 3, after V lost 10 bases and J lost 4 bases. The CDR3 region has the DNA TGTGCCATAGGGACTAGCGGGAGGCCAGATACGCAGTATTTT. Amino acid sequence: CAIGTSGRPDTQYF.

The rearrangement joins TRBV6-5 to TRBJ1-1, with D perhaps matching TRBD1 (6 bases). Trimming removed 6 bases at V and 1 base at J, with 9 bases between. The germline gives CDR1 MNHEY, CDR2 SVGAGI. The CDR3 has 13 residues. In nucleotides, the CDR3 is TGTGCCAGCAGCACAGGGTGGAACACTGAAGCTTTCTTT. It encodes CASSTGWNTEAFF.

The genes are TRBV28 and TRBJ2-5; 10 nucleotides align to TRBD1. The CDR3 has 14 amino acids. Germline V gene sequence: CDR1 MDHEN, CDR2 SYDVKM. V was clipped by 4 bases and J by 2 bases; unmatched bases: 1. CDR3 coding DNA: TGTGCCAGCAGTTCGGGACAGGGGCAAGAGACCCAGTACTTC. Translation: CASSSGQGQETQYF.

This clone was counted once. This chain connects TRBV10-2 to TRBJ1-3; a possible D gene is TRBD1 (6 bases). There are 14 residues in the CDR3. V was pared by 2 bases and J by 6 bases, with 11 bases between. CDR1 and CDR2 (germline): WSHSY, SAAADI. The CDR3 sequence: CASSERDKENTIYF. The CDR3 DNA reads TGCGCCAGCAGTGAGCGGGACAAGGAAAACACCATATATTTT.

The chain is built from TRBV5-4 and TRBJ2-7, with D possibly matching TRBD2 (7 bases). The CDR3 contains 18 residues. V was shortened by 4 bases and J by 2 bases, with 25 bases between the two germline ends. CDR1 is SGHNT, CDR2 YYREEE, per germline (reference sequence). The CDR3 loop reads CASSTPGGAQTGAYEQYF. DNA of the CDR3: TGTGCCAGCAGCACCCCGGGGGGCGCGCAAACGGGAGCCTACGAGCAGTACTTC.

The gene calls are TRBV7-8 and TRBJ1-2; 11 bases agree with TRBD1. The V and J ends lost 5 bases and 4 bases, in that order; junction bases with no gene match: 6. The CDR3 loop spans 15 amino acids. Germline V gene data show CDR1 as SGHVS and CDR2 as FQNEAQ. The CDR3, as DNA: TGTGCCAGCAGCCGAGGACAGGGGGCGGGCTATGGCTACACCTTC. Amino acid sequence: CASSRGQGAGYGYTF.

CDR3 DNA: TGTGCCACCAGCAGAGGGGAGGACCTCTACAATGAGCAGTTCTTC. Protein: CATSRGEDLYNEQFF. V and J are TRBV15 and TRBJ2-1, with D tentatively TRBD2 (6 bases). CDR3 size: 15 residues. Germline V lookup: CDR1 LNHNV, CDR2 YYDKDF (reference sequence). Trimming cost V 1 base and J 3 bases, with 10 bases left between them.

Comment on this clone: An end of the junction does not agree with germline; a read error may underlie this. The V gene is TRBV7-7, the J gene TRBJ2-5, with a tentative D call TRBD2 (6 bases). From germline, CDR1 is SSHAT and CDR2 FNYEAQ (reference sequence). The CDR3 covers 14 residues. The CDR3, as DNA: TGTGCTAGCAGCTTAGGTGCGGGATCGGAGACCCAGTACTTC. Amino acid sequence: CASSLGAGSETQYF.

J is TRBJ2-2 and V is TRBV6-6; 10 positions agree with TRBD2. The CDR3 has 14 residues. Germline trimming cut 11 bases from V and 6 bases from J; bases unmatched to any gene: 9. Per germline, CDR1 MNHNY and CDR2 SVGAGI (reference sequence). CDR3 residues: CAGQAGGPAGELFF. The CDR3 bases are TGTGCCGGACAAGCGGGAGGGCCCGCCGGGGAGCTGTTTTTT.

CDR3 loop: CASSVGGNRNNEQFF. The CDR3 DNA sequence: TGTGCCAGCAGCGTAGGAGGGAATCGGAACAATGAGCAGTTCTTC. The chain couples TRBV9 to TRBJ2-1; D possibly corresponds to TRBD2 (5 bases). V was pared by 0 bases and J by 5 bases, with 12 bases between. CDR3 length equals 15 residues. Per germline, CDR1 SGDLS and CDR2 YYNGEE.

V gene TRBV2 combines with J gene TRBJ2-7; D uncertain. Germline lookup yields CDR1 SNHLY and CDR2 FYNNEI. CDR3 length equals 14 residues. The V gene lost 1 base and the J gene lost 0 bases, with 7 bases spanning the gap. The CDR3 nucleotides are TGTGCCAGCAGTGAAGACTTTAGCTCCTACGAGCAGTACTTC. Translation gives CASSEDFSSYEQYF.

The chain recombines TRBV11-3 with TRBJ2-7; 9 bases are shared with TRBD1. The CDR3 contains 14 residues. V shed 6 bases, J shed 2 bases, and the junction held 5 bases outside the gene matches. Per germline, CDR1 SGHNT and CDR2 YENEEA. The CDR3 is CASRLRDRAYEQYF. CDR3 DNA: TGTGCCAGCAGGCTACGGGACAGGGCCTACGAGCAGTACTTC.

The V call is TRBV30, the J call TRBJ1-1; D not certain. The CDR3 contains 11 residues. Deletions cut 4 bases from V and 5 bases from J, with 8 bases between. CDR1 and CDR2 (germline): GTSNPN, SVGIG (reference sequence). In nucleotides, the CDR3 is TGTGCCTGGAACGAGGGTACTGAAGCTTTCTTT. It codes for CAWNEGTEAFF.